The entry below gives a single T cell receptor (beta chain) sequence along with its context. What it binds is unknown. The germline gives CDR1 SGHTS, CDR2 YDEGEE. The ends lost 4 bases at V and 4 bases at J; junction bases unmatched: 11. CDR3 size: 18 residues. Template material for amplifying TCR beta CDR3 regions consisted of RNA transcripts. HTBI primers were the set used in a first-round RT-PCR of the TCR CDR3. TCRdb analysed the multiplex PCR reads with MiXCR anew, one entry per CDR3 protein. The repertoire consists of under 400,000 distinct CDR3 sequences, with 15% to 19% occurring once and the leading ten covering 25% to 30%. This sample was included in a study of T cells in Graves' hyperthyroidism and ophthalmopathy. Points from the study as a whole: The model made its ophthalmopathy prediction, and onset followed a median approximately 7 months later.

The receptor comes from a woman under 30 with Graves' hyperthyroidism that later progressed to Graves' ophthalmopathy. The V gene is TRBV5-8, the J gene TRBJ2-3, with 14 bases identical to TRBD2. The sequenced material came from blood. The CDR3 sequence is CASSATSGRALRPDTQYF. The DNA for the CDR3 is TGTGCCAGCAGCGCGACTAGCGGGAGGGCCCTAAGACCAGATACGCAGTATTTT.